This TCR beta chain derives from a study of control samples from healthy donors and cancer patients. The CDR3 extends over 17 amino acids. V dropped 1 base and J dropped 6 bases, with 17 bases sitting between them. The germline V gene has CDR1 SGHKS and CDR2 YYEKEE (reference sequence). The protocol was immunoSEQ multiplex PCR, while the TCRdb copy is restricted to in-frame clones and leaves out a portion. Here the sample spans 150,000 to 200,000 clones, around 90% being singletons. Sequencing was carried out using blood. The genes are TRBV5-5 and TRBJ1-6; D gene uncertain. The TCR sequence derives from a woman aged 45-65 years in good health. The CDR3 DNA reads TGTGCCAGCAGCTTGTTTTCCGCCAAAACCTCTAATTCACCCCTCCACTTT. Encoded protein: CASSLFSAKTSNSPLHF.